Listed here is a single T cell receptor (beta chain). What it binds is not known. The CDR3 loop spans 15 amino acids. The V end lost 0 bases, the J end lost 7 bases, and 14 bases lay between the germline ends. Germline values: CDR1 SGHKS, CDR2 YYEKEE (reference sequence). These data are taken from a study of identical twins. Study outcomes and limitations: Compared with unrelated sharing, twin-shared out-of-frame alpha sequences had more low-probability sequences.

MiXCR, run by TCRdb on the 5' RACE reads, gives a single entry per CDR3 protein. The sample yields 450,000 to 650,000 distinct CDR3 sequences, 9.6% seen once. This same sample was also part of a study on yellow fever vaccine responses in identical twins.

This receptor was identified in a woman between 18 and 29 years old in good health. The rearrangement uses TRBV5-5 and TRBJ1-5, with a tentative D call TRBD1 (6 bases). The sample taken for sequencing was PBMCs. DNA of the CDR3: TGTGCCAGCAGCTTGGAAGGTACAGGGAGGCAGCCCCAGCATTTT. Amino acids: CASSLEGTGRQPQHF.